These 18 T cell receptor beta chains originate from one sample sequenced in a study of PD-L1 blockade in urothelial cancer. The time point was: pretreatment peripheral blood. The protocol was immunoSEQ multiplex PCR, while the TCRdb copy is restricted to in-frame clones and leaves out a portion. Of around 82,000 clones listed, roughly 84% are singletons. Sequencing was performed on PBMCs, taken around atezolizumab (anti-PD-L1) treatment. The origin of the receptors is a man between 60 and 75 years old with urothelial cancer.

The chain links TRBV20-1 to TRBJ1-2; D remains ambiguous. The CDR3 has 8 amino acids. The V gene's germline CDR1 is DFQATT and CDR2 SNEGSKA (reference sequence). V was cut by 7 bases and J by 9 bases, with 6 bases left in between. This CDR3 is CSVDSYTF. The CDR3 coding sequence is TGCAGTGTAGACAGCTACACCTTC.

CDR3 DNA: TGTGCCAGCGCGAGCCTACGGGGAAACCACAATGAGCAGTTCTTC. Protein: CASASLRGNHNEQFF. The chain couples TRBV9 to TRBJ2-1; TRBD2 is a possible D gene (5 bases). Trimming removed 7 bases at V and 5 bases at J, with 19 bases between. The CDR3 is made up of 15 amino acids. Germline CDR1 and CDR2: SGDLS and YYNGEE.

The V gene is TRBV7-2, the J gene TRBJ1-5; 9 nucleotides line up with TRBD1. Germline CDR1 SGHTA, CDR2 FQGNSA. The CDR3 runs to 14 residues. Germline trimming cut 6 bases from V and 7 bases from J; bases unmatched to any gene: 7. The CDR3 nucleotides are TGTGCCAGCAGTGGACAGGGGTTAGGACAGCCCCAGCATTTT. It translates to CASSGQGLGQPQHF.

This chain's CDR3 is CASSLGVQGTDTQYF. The CDR3 DNA follows: TGTGCCAGCAGCTTAGGGGTCCAGGGCACAGATACGCAGTATTTT. This chain uses TRBV7-9 with TRBJ2-3; D not resolved. Per germline, CDR1 SEHNR and CDR2 FQNEAQ (reference sequence). The CDR3 is 15 amino acids. Trimming stripped 1 base from V and 1 base from J, with 9 bases between.

The count of this clone is one. This rearrangement joins TRBV29-1 to TRBJ1-2, with a weak D call TRBD1 (6 bases). Trimming pared 7 bases from V and 5 bases from J, leaving 14 bases between. Germline V gives CDR1 SQVTM, CDR2 ANQGSEA. This CDR3 has 12 residues. CDR3 coding DNA: TGCAGCGGGAGGAACCAGGGGTATGGCTACACCTTC. Protein sequence: CSGRNQGYGYTF. The variable domain in full, completed from reference TRBV29-1 and TRBJ1-2, reads SAVISQKPSRDICQRGTSLTIQCQVDSQVTMMFWYRQQPGQSLTLIATANQGSEATYESGFVIDKFPISRPNLTFSTLTVSNMSPEDSSIYLCSGRNQGYGYTFGSGTRLTVV.

The table lists this clone with a count of one. This chain joins TRBV19 and TRBJ2-1; D might be TRBD2 (6 bases). V lost 10 bases and J lost 7, with 17 bases in between. The CDR3 covers 13 residues. CDR1 and CDR2 (germline): LNHDA, SQIVND (reference sequence). In DNA, the CDR3 is TGTGCCACCACGACCTACGCGGGGAATGAGCAGTTCTTC. Protein product: CATTTYAGNEQFF.

The chain is built from TRBV4-3 and TRBJ1-1; a possible D gene is TRBD1 (5 bases). The length of the CDR3 is 17 residues. The germline V gene has CDR1 LGHNA and CDR2 YSLEER. V lost 0 bases and J 3 bases, leaving 17 bases between the germline ends. The CDR3 DNA follows: TGCGCCAGCAGCCAAGATTGGGGCAGACAAAAAGACACTGAAGCTTTCTTT. It is translated as CASSQDWGRQKDTEAFF.

In this sample, this clone turned up once. The chain joins TRBV7-2 to TRBJ1-2, with D possibly being TRBD1 (6 bases). The length of the CDR3 is 14 residues. Trimming removed 2 bases from V and 10 bases from J, with 17 bases in between. Germline values: CDR1 SGHTA, CDR2 FQGNSA. The CDR3 sequence: CASSLIGVTGNYTF. DNA for the CDR3: TGTGCCAGCAGCTTAATCGGCGTGACAGGCAACTACACCTTC.

This CDR3 reads CASSRTGGGEAFF. CDR3 nucleotides: TGTGCCAGCAGCCGCACAGGGGGCGGAGAAGCTTTCTTT. This chain connects TRBV5-4 to TRBJ1-1; 9 bases match TRBD1. This CDR3 contains 13 residues. V shed 4 bases, J shed 8 bases, and the junction held 6 bases outside the gene matches. Germline V gene lookup returns CDR1 SGHNT and CDR2 YYREEE (reference sequence).

This chain joins TRBV10-2 and TRBJ2-3, with 7 bases lining up with TRBD2. After removal of 4 bases from V and 5 bases from J, the junction contained 6 bases not matched to a gene. CDR3 length: 14 residues. Germline CDR1 WSHSY, CDR2 SAAADI. CDR3 DNA: TGCGCCAGCAGTGGGACTAGGATTCAAGATACGCAGTATTTT. It encodes CASSGTRIQDTQYF.

This clone was recorded a few times. The chain links TRBV29-1 to TRBJ2-2, with 8 bases identical to TRBD1. This CDR3 comprises 14 residues. Per germline, CDR1 SQVTM and CDR2 ANQGSEA. The CDR3: CSDDRGWSTGELFF. The CDR3 DNA reads TGCAGTGACGACAGGGGATGGTCCACCGGGGAGCTGTTTTTT.

The gene calls are TRBV11-2 and TRBJ2-7, with 13 positions matching TRBD2. CDR1 SGHAT and CDR2 FQNNGV come from the germline V gene. V lost 5 bases and J lost 2; bases outside the gene matches: 3. CDR3 length: 15 residues. The CDR3 spells CASSPTSGRAYEQYF. The DNA of the CDR3 is TGTGCCAGCAGCCCAACTAGCGGGAGGGCCTACGAGCAGTACTTC. Drawing the rest from reference TRBV11-2 and TRBJ2-7, the complete variable domain is EAGVAQSPRYKIIEKRQSVAFWCNPISGHATLYWYQQILGQGPKLLIQFQNNGVVDDSQLPKDRFSAERLKGVDSTLKIQPAKLEDSAVYLCASSPTSGRAYEQYFGPGTRLTVT.

The gene calls are TRBV4-1 and TRBJ1-3, with 7 bases matching TRBD1. The CDR3 covers 15 residues. Losses at the gene ends were 4 bases for V and 0 bases for J; bases not matched to a gene: 3. CDR1 is MGHRA, CDR2 YSYEKL, per germline. The CDR3 nucleotides read TGCGCCAGCAGCCTACGACAGGGCTCTGGAAACACCATATATTTT. This translates into CASSLRQGSGNTIYF.

J is TRBJ2-1 and V is TRBV9, with D maybe TRBD2 (5 bases). The CDR3 loop spans 13 amino acids. Deletions cut 0 bases from V and 9 bases from J, with 10 bases between. Looked up from germline, CDR1 is SGDLS and CDR2 is YYNGEE. This CDR3 reads CASSVDLAGEQFF. CDR3 DNA: TGTGCCAGCAGCGTAGATCTAGCAGGTGAGCAGTTCTTC.

The chain is built from TRBV6-6 and TRBJ1-2, with 7 bases matching TRBD1. The CDR3 is 15 residues long. Germline CDR1 reads MNHNY; CDR2 reads SVGAGI (reference sequence). The V gene end was trimmed by 2 bases and the J gene end by 0 bases; junction bases not matched to a gene: 3. CDR3 residues: CASSYAQGANYGYTF. DNA for the CDR3: TGTGCCAGCAGTTACGCTCAGGGGGCTAACTATGGCTACACCTTC.

The chain has TRBV19 and TRBJ2-1, with a possible D match to TRBD1 (6 bases). CDR1 and CDR2 (germline): LNHDA, SQIVND (reference sequence). The CDR3 is 13 residues long. Trimming removed 5 bases from V and 8 bases from J, with 13 bases in between. CDR3 DNA sequence: TGTGCCAGTAGTTCTCTACAGGGCCATGAGCAGTTCTTC. Translation gives CASSSLQGHEQFF.

This sequence joins TRBV6-1 and TRBJ2-7; 13 nucleotides agree with TRBD2. The CDR3 has 15 residues. CDR1 and CDR2 (germline): MNHNS, SASEGT. V lost 7 bases, J lost 5 bases, and 8 bases stayed unmatched. DNA of the CDR3: TGTGCCAGCACGACTAGCGGGGGGCCGAGAGACGAGCAGTACTTC. The encoded protein is CASTTSGGPRDEQYF.

The chain combines TRBV9 with TRBJ2-1, with 9 bases that match TRBD1. Germline V lookup: CDR1 SGDLS, CDR2 YYNGEE. Trimming removed 0 bases from V and 8 bases from J; junction bases left unmatched: 9. The CDR3 consists of 16 residues. The CDR3 reads CASSVVGQGGIDEQFF. The CDR3 DNA reads as TGTGCCAGCAGCGTAGTGGGACAGGGCGGAATTGATGAGCAGTTCTTC.